This T cell receptor (beta chain) was retrieved from a study of cytomegalovirus exposure and HLA in healthy donors. About the research overall: Unique TCRs from HLA-typed donors, around 93 million of them, were held in an early data release.

Trimming at V came to 5 bases and at J to 12 bases, leaving 10 bases not matched to a gene. From germline, CDR1 is KGHSH and CDR2 LQKENI. The CDR3 extends over 14 amino acids. The PCR used 60 Vbeta and 13 Jbeta primers. Method: immunoSEQ multiplex PCR; TCRdb's copy keeps in-frame clones and lacks some. The table records 150,000 to 200,000 clones, roughly 80% of them present only once. With regard to this clone: Its antigen is still unknown.

Study results and limitations: Upon later analysis, HLA-associated TCR beta chains proved more clonally expanded than other, equally common chains. Earlier results showed most TCR beta V segments being productive about 90% or about 30% of the time.

This chain joins TRBV18 and TRBJ1-2, with 12 bases matching TRBD1. The clonotype originates from a man younger than 30 in good health and CMV-seropositive. Sequenced: PBMCs. The CDR3 region is CASSRAGTGGLDTF. The CDR3 region has the DNA TGTGCCAGCTCAAGAGCCGGGACAGGGGGCTTAGACACCTTC.